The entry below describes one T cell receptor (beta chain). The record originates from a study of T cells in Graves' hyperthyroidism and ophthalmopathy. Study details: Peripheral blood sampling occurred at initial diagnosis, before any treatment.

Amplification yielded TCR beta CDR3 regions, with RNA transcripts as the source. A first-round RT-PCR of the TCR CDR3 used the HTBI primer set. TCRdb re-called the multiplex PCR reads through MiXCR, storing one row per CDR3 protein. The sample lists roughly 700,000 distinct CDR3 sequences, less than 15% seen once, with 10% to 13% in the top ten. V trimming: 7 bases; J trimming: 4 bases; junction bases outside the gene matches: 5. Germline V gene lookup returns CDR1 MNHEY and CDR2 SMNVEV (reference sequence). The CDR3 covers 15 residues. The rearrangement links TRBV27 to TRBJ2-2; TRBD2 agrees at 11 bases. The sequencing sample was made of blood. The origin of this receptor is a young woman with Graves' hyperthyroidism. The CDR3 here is CASTLAGGSTGELFF. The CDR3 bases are TGTGCCAGCACTCTAGCGGGAGGTAGCACCGGGGAGCTGTTTTTT.